These T cell receptor beta chains were read from a single sample in a study of Graves' ophthalmopathy and Graves' hyperthyroidism. TCRdb reprocessed the multiplex PCR reads via MiXCR and lists one record per CDR3 protein. The data contain over 150,000 distinct CDR3 sequences, 30% to 45% of them singletons. Sample: peripheral blood. The source of these receptors is a woman in her thirties or forties with Graves' ophthalmopathy. The CDR3 runs from the conserved cysteine through the conserved F or W. Fields, in order: V gene, J gene, clone size, D gene, CDR3 DNA, CDR3 protein. A D gene is named only where the DNA matches it firmly. Clone size, where shown, is once, few, many, or a class for clones that have expanded.

v_gene: TRBV6-1; j_gene: TRBJ2-5; abundance: .; d_gene: TRBD1; CDR3nt: TGTGCCAGCAGAAGACAGGGACAAGAGACCCAGTACTTC; CDR3aa: CASRRQGQETQYF
v_gene: TRBV28; j_gene: TRBJ1-1; abundance: .; d_gene: .; CDR3nt: TGTGCCAGCAGTCCTACGGACAGCTATTTGAACACTGAAGCTTTCTTT; CDR3aa: CASSPTDSYLNTEAFF
v_gene: TRBV6-6; j_gene: TRBJ1-1; abundance: many; d_gene: .; CDR3nt: TGTGCCACCTCGAGTGTGTGGCCACCCTCCATGAACACTGAAGCTTTCTTT; CDR3aa: CATSSVWPPSMNTEAFF
v_gene: TRBV10-3; j_gene: TRBJ1-1; abundance: many; d_gene: TRBD1; CDR3nt: TGTGCCATCAGTGGCCCCACAGGGGTTACTACTGAAGCTTTCTTT; CDR3aa: CAISGPTGVTTEAFF
v_gene: TRBV6-2/TRBV6-3; j_gene: TRBJ1-2; abundance: many; d_gene: TRBD1; CDR3nt: TGTGCCAGCACCGACTCCACTCGGGACAGTGGAAACTATGGCTACACCTTC; CDR3aa: CASTDSTRDSGNYGYTF
v_gene: TRBV30; j_gene: TRBJ1-2; abundance: many; d_gene: TRBD1; CDR3nt: TGTGCCTGGAGGAGGGCAGGGGGCCTTGGCTACACCTTC; CDR3aa: CAWRRAGGLGYTF
v_gene: TRBV7-2; j_gene: TRBJ2-7; abundance: .; d_gene: TRBD2; CDR3nt: TGTGCCAGCAGCTCTGGACTAGCGGGAGGCGAGCAGTACTTC; CDR3aa: CASSSGLAGGEQYF
v_gene: TRBV30; j_gene: TRBJ2-5; abundance: many; d_gene: .; CDR3nt: TGTGCCTGGAGTGTGTCGCAGTGGGAGACCCAGTACTTC; CDR3aa: CAWSVSQWETQYF
v_gene: TRBV6-5; j_gene: TRBJ2-5; abundance: .; d_gene: TRBD1; CDR3nt: TGTGCCAGCAGTTACTCGGGGACAGGGGTGGAGACCCAGTACTTC; CDR3aa: CASSYSGTGVETQYF
v_gene: TRBV5-1; j_gene: TRBJ2-2; abundance: .; d_gene: TRBD2; CDR3nt: TGCGCCAGCAGCGCAGGACTAGCGGCGAACACCGGGGAGCTGTTTTTT; CDR3aa: CASSAGLAANTGELFF
v_gene: TRBV5-1; j_gene: TRBJ1-6; abundance: .; d_gene: .; CDR3nt: TGCGCCAGCAGCACCATCGTCGGAGGGGGTGGTTCACCCCTCCACTTT; CDR3aa: CASSTIVGGGGSPLHF
v_gene: TRBV6-1; j_gene: TRBJ2-5; abundance: many; d_gene: .; CDR3nt: TGTGCCAGTGGAGGGGAGACCCAGTACTTC; CDR3aa: CASGGETQYF
v_gene: TRBV4-2; j_gene: TRBJ2-5; abundance: .; d_gene: TRBD2; CDR3nt: TGTGCCAGCAGCCAAGAGCTAGCGGGAGGGCGTTTCCAAGAGACCCAGTACTTC; CDR3aa: CASSQELAGGRFQETQYF
v_gene: TRBV6-1; j_gene: TRBJ1-1; abundance: .; d_gene: .; CDR3nt: TGTGCCAGCAGTGACGGGGCTTACACTGAAGCTTTCTTT; CDR3aa: CASSDGAYTEAFF
v_gene: TRBV6-1; j_gene: TRBJ2-7; abundance: .; d_gene: TRBD1; CDR3nt: TGTGCCAGCAGACTCCGTATGGGGACAGGGTACTACGAGCAGTACTTC; CDR3aa: CASRLRMGTGYYEQYF
v_gene: TRBV30; j_gene: TRBJ1-1; abundance: .; d_gene: TRBD1; CDR3nt: TGTGCCTGGACCTCGACAGGGTTCTCTGAAGCTTTCTTT; CDR3aa: CAWTSTGFSEAFF
v_gene: TRBV6-6; j_gene: TRBJ1-5; abundance: many; d_gene: TRBD1; CDR3nt: TGTGCCAGCAGGATTGTAGGGACAGTCAATAGCAATCAGCCCCAGCATTTT; CDR3aa: CASRIVGTVNSNQPQHF
v_gene: TRBV28; j_gene: TRBJ1-3; abundance: .; d_gene: TRBD1; CDR3nt: TGTGCCAGCAGTCGACGACAGGGAGCCCACTCTGGAAACACCATATATTTT; CDR3aa: CASSRRQGAHSGNTIYF
v_gene: TRBV29-1; j_gene: TRBJ2-7; abundance: .; d_gene: TRBD1; CDR3nt: TGCAGCGTTGAAGCGCGAGGACAGGGGGCGTATGAGCAGTACTTC; CDR3aa: CSVEARGQGAYEQYF
v_gene: TRBV7-3; j_gene: TRBJ1-1; abundance: .; d_gene: .; CDR3nt: TGTGCCAGCCGGGAATTCGCGAACACTGAAGCTTTCTTT; CDR3aa: CASREFANTEAFF
v_gene: TRBV28; j_gene: TRBJ1-1; abundance: .; d_gene: TRBD1; CDR3nt: TGTGCCAGCAGTCCCAGGTCCAGGGGGAGAACTGAAGCTTTCTTT; CDR3aa: CASSPRSRGRTEAFF
v_gene: TRBV12-3/TRBV12-4; j_gene: TRBJ1-2; abundance: .; d_gene: .; CDR3nt: TGTGCCAGCAGTTTAATGGGACTTTTCTACACCTTC; CDR3aa: CASSLMGLFYTF
v_gene: TRBV12-3/TRBV12-4; j_gene: TRBJ2-4; abundance: once; d_gene: .; CDR3nt: TGTGCCAGCAGTTTGGGACAGCGGGACATTCAGTACTTC; CDR3aa: CASSLGQRDIQYF
v_gene: TRBV4-2; j_gene: TRBJ1-2; abundance: many; d_gene: TRBD1; CDR3nt: TGTGCCAGCAGCTATGAAGAGGGACAGACTAACTATGGCTACACCTTC; CDR3aa: CASSYEEGQTNYGYTF
v_gene: TRBV30; j_gene: TRBJ1-1; abundance: .; d_gene: .; CDR3nt: TGTGCCTGGAGTGTGGGCACTGAAGCTTTCTTT; CDR3aa: CAWSVGTEAFF
v_gene: TRBV12-3/TRBV12-4; j_gene: TRBJ2-7; abundance: .; d_gene: .; CDR3nt: TGTGCCAGCAGTGCTCAGACAGATCGCTACGAGCAGTACTTC; CDR3aa: CASSAQTDRYEQYF